One TCR beta chain is described in this entry. Its antigen is currently unknown. This specimen belongs to a study of siplizumab effects on memory and regulatory T cells. Study conclusions and caveats: Suppressive function of proliferating Tregs from siplizumab cultures was not confirmed.

Method: immunoSEQ multiplex PCR; TCRdb's copy keeps in-frame clones and lacks some. The sample gives under 150,000 clones, approximately 94% of which show up once; under 2% is in the top ten. The CDR3 contains 16 residues. Trimming pared 1 base from V and 1 base from J, leaving 13 bases between. CDR1 LNHDA and CDR2 SQIVND come from the germline V gene (reference sequence). Input material: non-Treg CD4+ T cells sorted from blood. This rearrangement joins TRBV19 to TRBJ1-1, with D perhaps matching TRBD1 (5 bases). The source of this sequence is a human donor in good health. The chain's CDR3 is CASSIVFGGPNTEAFF. Here the CDR3 DNA reads TGTGCCAGTAGTATAGTCTTTGGGGGACCGAACACTGAAGCTTTCTTT. The whole variable domain, filled in from reference TRBV19 and TRBJ1-1, reads DGGITQSPKYLFRKEGQNVTLSCEQNLNHDAMYWYRQDPGQGLRLIYYSQIVNDFQKGDIAEGYSVSREKKESFPLTVTSAQKNPTAFYLCASSIVFGGPNTEAFFGQGTRLTVV.